This TCR beta chain was identified in a study of blood T cells in healthy people across ages (dated by TCRdb to the mid-2010s). Concerning the study at large: In model experiments, template switching captured about one uniquely barcoded TCR beta cDNA molecule for every two T cells. Age-related changes in TCR beta repertoire diversity were measured in the study by deep sequencing normalized with unique cDNA molecular identifiers. Donors were grouped into four age groups: young (average roughly 17 years), middle-aged (around 39), aged (around 62) and long-lived (about 89). Donors of different ages were randomly distributed across sequencing lanes to avoid experimental bias. For two donors (one aged 18 to 30 and one aged 80 or older), the study analyzed two additional independent replicas of 1 million unique cDNA reads from the same blood draw.

Receptor libraries were prepared by 5' RACE. TCRdb lists the instrument as Illumina HiSeq 2500. A second about 7 to 11 cycle PCR used a sample-barcoded 5' primer and a J-beta primer mix. Each TCR beta cDNA molecule received a unique molecular identifier from a template-switch 5' adaptor carrying 12 random nucleotides. Each sample yielded at least 2.5 million CDR3-containing paired-end reads. The Mint cDNA synthesis kit, primed by a TRBC-specific oligonucleotide, was used to synthesize first-strand cDNA from all RNA. After uracil-DNA glycosylase treatment, a first 18-cycle PCR used universal primers M1SS and BC2_uni_R on all cDNA. Per the authors' processing: Normalization of each sample was performed by random selection of 1 million high-quality reads, each carrying a distinct molecular identifier. Reads sharing molecular identifiers were discarded rather than binned into consensus sequences. MiTCR, set to a Q25 quality threshold and the strictest error-elimination algorithm, was used for CDR3 identification, clonotype clustering and error correction. A nonparametric unseen species model with Euler transformation was used to estimate lower-bound total TCR beta diversity. TCRdb reran the public reads through fastp at Q25 and MiXCR, keeping productive beta chains. Each CDR3 protein gets just one entry, which takes the most common genes and DNA from the rows behind it. What appears here as the V and J calls and clone size reflects TCRdb's work, not the paper's. This sample is represented by over 600,000 distinct CDR3 sequences; approximately 53% of them were singletons. Under 30% of the sample lies in the top ten.

The approximately 39 donors, aged about 6 to 95 years, were systemically healthy Caucasian individuals from Russia. Around 9.7 milliliters of peripheral blood were collected from each donor into EDTA-treated Vacutainer tubes. Ficoll-Paque density-gradient centrifugation was used to isolate PBMCs, with at least 6.5 million per sample. Trizol reagent was used to extract total RNA from PBMCs, with at least 6 micrograms per sample. The percentages of naive CD45RAhigh/CD27high T cells were determined by flow cytometry on a PBMC aliquot from every donor. Deletion took 3 bases off V and 11 bases off J, with a span of 24 bases between the germline ends. CDR1 and CDR2, looked up from the germline V gene, are KGHDR and SFDVKD. CDR3 length: 16 amino acids, cysteine to phenylalanine. Just the 48-base CDR3 DNA is kept, in frame starting at base 1. A note on this clonotype: Its antigen is not yet known. Base quality data are lacking; no much larger clone is found one base away.

The paper as a whole reports these results and caveats: Observed TCR beta diversity per million T cells fell roughly linearly with age, and a significant reduction was already apparent by age approximately 41. Estimates of total diversity from one million sequenced T cells were regarded as lower bounds and underestimates. A strong correlation was found between observed TCR beta diversity and the percentage of naive T cells measured by flow cytometry. Because the CMV infection status of the donors was unknown, age-related changes in expanded clonotypes may potentially have been confounded. Since profiling was done on bulk unsorted PBMCs, naive and antigen-experienced compartments could not be conclusively compared. Compared with the aged group, more naive CD4+ T cells, fewer expanded clones and increased TCR diversity were shown by the long-lived group, suggesting age selection.

The sequence is built from TRBV24-1 and TRBJ2-5; the D gene is possibly TRBD2, with 6 bases matching. Input material: blood. This clonotype was obtained from a man in his forties in good health. The CDR3 corresponds to CATSDLRGLTISEQYF. The DNA reads as follows: TGTGCCACCAGTGATCTGCGGGGACTGACAATTAGTGAGCAGTACTTC.